Listed below are T cell receptor beta chains from one sample, sequenced in a study of blood T cell repertoires in COVID-19. Data came from immunoSEQ multiplex PCR; TCRdb stores just in-frame clones and leaves some out. Among over 250,000 clones, more than 80% were seen once, and the ten largest hold 2.4%. The sample was PBMCs or T cells enriched from blood (not recorded which). All receptors come from a woman between 18 and 29 years old who had recovered from COVID-19. CDR3s include the opening cysteine and the closing phenylalanine or tryptophan. The D gene is left open where the match is weak. Clone size, where shown, is once, few, many, or a class for clones that have expanded.

abundance,d_gene,v_gene,j_gene,CDR3nt,CDR3aa
NA,TRBD2,TRBV7-9,TRBJ2-1,TGTGCCAGCAGCCTAGCGACTAGCAACGAGCAGTTCTTC,CASSLATSNEQFF
NA,NA,TRBV7-2,TRBJ1-1,TGTGCCAGCAGCTTAGCGGGCAGGTGGACTGAAGCTTTCTTT,CASSLAGRWTEAFF
once,NA,TRBV15,TRBJ2-1,TGTGCCACCAGCAGAGATGCAGGCAATGAGCAGTTCTTC,CATSRDAGNEQFF
few,TRBD2,TRBV6-5,TRBJ2-1,TGTGCCAGCAGTTATTTCGGGGGGAGCAATGAGCAGTTCTTC,CASSYFGGSNEQFF
few,NA,TRBV28,TRBJ1-2,TGTGCCACCGGGCGGGGGGAATATGGCTACACCTTC,CATGRGEYGYTF
NA,NA,TRBV12-3/TRBV12-4,TRBJ2-1,TGTGCCAGCAGTTTGAGTGCCAATGAGCAGTTCTTC,CASSLSANEQFF
NA,NA,TRBV9,TRBJ1-2,TGTGCCAGCAGCGTAGGCGGGCGCGACTATGGCTACACCTTC,CASSVGGRDYGYTF
NA,NA,TRBV28,TRBJ2-7,TGTGCCAGCAGTTTGAGGCGGGGACTCGAGCAGTACTTC,CASSLRRGLEQYF
NA,TRBD1,TRBV5-6,TRBJ1-2,TGTGCCAGCAGCTTCTGGGACAGGGGGTCTGGCTACACCTTC,CASSFWDRGSGYTF
NA,TRBD2,TRBV5-4,TRBJ2-3,TGTGCCAGCAGCTTAGCGGGGGGGCCTTCAATCCCAGATACGCAGTATTTT,CASSLAGGPSIPDTQYF
NA,NA,TRBV7-3,TRBJ1-1,TGTGCCAGCAGCTTCGGGCCGCGGGACACTGAAGCTTTCTTT,CASSFGPRDTEAFF
once,NA,TRBV27,TRBJ2-1,TGTGCCAGCAGTAGCAGGTCGGTCAATGAGCAGTTCTTC,CASSSRSVNEQFF
few,NA,TRBV30,TRBJ1-1,TGTGCCTGGAGAGGGGTCTCTGAAGCTTTCTTT,CAWRGVSEAFF
NA,NA,TRBV28,TRBJ1-1,TGTGCCAGCAGTAAACATACAGGGTATCGCACTGAAGCTTTCTTT,CASSKHTGYRTEAFF
few,NA,TRBV5-1,TRBJ1-6,TGCGCCAGCAGCTTCGGAGATTACGGCACACCCCTCCACTTT,CASSFGDYGTPLHF
NA,NA,TRBV9,TRBJ2-3,TGTGCCAGCAGCGTAGCTACAAGCCGGGGGATTAGTGGTACGCAGTATTTT,CASSVATSRGISGTQYF
NA,NA,TRBV19,TRBJ2-2,TGTGCCAGTAGTATGAGGACAGCCAACACCGGGGAGCTGTTTTTT,CASSMRTANTGELFF
NA,TRBD2,TRBV7-9,TRBJ2-3,TGTGCCAGCAGCTTAAGTACTAGCGGGGTAGATACGCAGTATTTT,CASSLSTSGVDTQYF
NA,NA,TRBV13,TRBJ2-4,TGTGCCAGCAGCTTAGGTGGGGGGACTGGGAACATTCAGTACTTC,CASSLGGGTGNIQYF
NA,TRBD1,TRBV6-5,TRBJ1-4,TGTGCCAGCAATCCGGGGACAGCTCCTAATGAAAAACTGTTTTTT,CASNPGTAPNEKLFF
NA,NA,TRBV5-1,TRBJ2-1,TGCGCCAGCAGATCTACTAGATCCTACAATGAGCAGTTCTTC,CASRSTRSYNEQFF
few,NA,TRBV5-1,TRBJ1-5,TGCGCCAGCAGTCAGGGTGAGAGCAATCAGCCCCAGCATTTT,CASSQGESNQPQHF
NA,NA,TRBV28,TRBJ2-1,TGTGCCAGCAGTTTTGTACAGGGAGGGAATGAGCAGTTCTTC,CASSFVQGGNEQFF
NA,TRBD1,TRBV3-1/TRBV3-2,TRBJ1-4,TGTGCCAGCAGCTCCACAGGGGCCCTTAATGAAAAACTGTTTTTT,CASSSTGALNEKLFF
NA,NA,TRBV2,TRBJ1-1,TGTGCCAGCAGTCGACAGTGGCGGACTGAAGCTTTCTTT,CASSRQWRTEAFF
NA,NA,TRBV9,TRBJ1-4,TGTGCCAGCAGCGTAGCCGGAGGACTTTCGGGCGAAAAACTGTTTTTT,CASSVAGGLSGEKLFF
NA,TRBD1,TRBV5-4,TRBJ1-2,TGTGCCAGCAGCCGGGACAGCCCTATGCACACCTTC,CASSRDSPMHTF
NA,TRBD1,TRBV5-1,TRBJ2-2,TGCGCCAGCAGCTTGAGGGGGCCGGACACCGGGGAGCTGTTTTTT,CASSLRGPDTGELFF
NA,NA,TRBV28,TRBJ2-2,TGTGCCAGCAGTAAGAGGACAGCGAACACCGGGGAGCTGTTTTTT,CASSKRTANTGELFF
NA,TRBD2,TRBV7-8,TRBJ2-4,TGTGCCAGCAGCTCGACTAGCGGGGGGCTTAGTAGGCTAGCCAAAAACATTCAGTACTTC,CASSSTSGGLSRLAKNIQYF
once,TRBD1,TRBV10-3,TRBJ2-5,TGTGCCAGTGGACAGGACCACCTTAACCAAGAGACCCAGTACTTC,CASGQDHLNQETQYF
NA,TRBD2,TRBV6-5,TRBJ2-7,TGTGCCAGCAGTTACTCGGGACTAGCCAGCGAGCAGTACTTC,CASSYSGLASEQYF
NA,NA,TRBV27,TRBJ2-2,TGTGCCAGCAGTTTTATGAACACCGGGGAGCTGTTTTTT,CASSFMNTGELFF
NA,NA,TRBV9,TRBJ2-2,TGTGCCAGCAGCGTCGTCGGGACTCCCGTAGGCGGGGAGCTGTTTTTT,CASSVVGTPVGGELFF
NA,NA,TRBV11-2,TRBJ1-2,TGTGCCAGCAGCTTAGTCGCAGGGGCATTTTCGGAAGGCTACACCTTC,CASSLVAGAFSEGYTF
NA,NA,TRBV2,TRBJ1-2,TGTGCCAGCAGTCCGACAGCTCACGGTATCTATGGCTACACCTTC,CASSPTAHGIYGYTF
NA,NA,TRBV14,TRBJ1-2,TGTGCCAGCAGCCAAGATCTGAAGGGGGTGGAGGGCTACACCTTC,CASSQDLKGVEGYTF
NA,TRBD1,TRBV12-5,TRBJ1-1,TGTGCTAGTGGTATTACAGGGGGAAACACTGAAGCTTTCTTT,CASGITGGNTEAFF
NA,NA,TRBV15,TRBJ1-5,TGTGCCACCAGCAGAGATCTGGGGGCTGGGCAGCCCCAGCATTTT,CATSRDLGAGQPQHF
NA,NA,TRBV10-3,TRBJ1-4,TGTGCCATCAGTGCCGGGACAACAACTAATGAAAAACTGTTTTTT,CAISAGTTTNEKLFF
few,TRBD1,TRBV7-9,TRBJ2-1,TGTGCCAGCAGCTTCGACAGGGGGCAAATCGATGAGCAGTTCTTC,CASSFDRGQIDEQFF
NA,NA,TRBV24-1,TRBJ1-2,TGTGCCACCAGTGATTCTCAGACAGGCTATGGCTACACCTTC,CATSDSQTGYGYTF
NA,NA,TRBV5-1,TRBJ1-4,TGCGCCAGCAGCTTGCTAGGATCAACTAATGAAAAACTGTTTTTT,CASSLLGSTNEKLFF
once,NA,TRBV28,TRBJ2-3,TGTGCCAGCAGTTTGGGGAGAAGCACAGATACGCAGTATTTT,CASSLGRSTDTQYF
NA,TRBD1,TRBV11-3,TRBJ1-2,TGTGCCAGCAGGAGACAGGGGGCGCGTTATTTTGGCTACACCTTC,CASRRQGARYFGYTF
once,TRBD1,TRBV3-1/TRBV3-2,TRBJ1-2,TGTGCCAGCAGCTCCTGGACAGGGATTGGGTATGGCTACACCTTC,CASSSWTGIGYGYTF
once,TRBD1,TRBV5-1,TRBJ2-5,TGCGCCAGCGGGGGACAGGGGGAGAAAGAGACCCAGTACTTC,CASGGQGEKETQYF
NA,NA,TRBV3-1/TRBV3-2,TRBJ1-2,TGTGCCAGCAGCCAAGGCGAGGGCGGGGAAGGTGGCTACACCTTC,CASSQGEGGEGGYTF
NA,NA,TRBV30,TRBJ2-6,TGTGCCTGGAGTGTACAGGACTCTGGGGCCAACGTCCTGACTTTC,CAWSVQDSGANVLTF
NA,TRBD1,TRBV4-1,TRBJ1-3,TGCGCCAGCAGCCCCGGACAGGGTTGGGACACCATATATTTT,CASSPGQGWDTIYF
NA,TRBD2,TRBV10-2,TRBJ2-5,TGCGCCAGCAGTGAGGTCCAGCGGGGGGGGGTCTGGACCCAGTACTTC,CASSEVQRGGVWTQYF
NA,NA,TRBV19,TRBJ1-5,TGTGCCAGTAGTACCCCAGGGGCGGGTGGCAATCAGCCCCAGCATTTT,CASSTPGAGGNQPQHF
NA,TRBD1,TRBV5-1,TRBJ1-1,TGCGCCAGCAGCTTGGGGGACAGGGGGCCGACGGGAGCTGAAGCTTTCTTT,CASSLGDRGPTGAEAFF
NA,TRBD1,TRBV11-2,TRBJ2-2,TGTGCCAGCAGCTTAGGAGGGGGCGGCACCGGGGAGCTGTTTTTT,CASSLGGGGTGELFF